Presented here are 26 T cell receptor beta chains from one specimen sequenced in a study of CD8+ T cells in alopecia areata. It was cDNA, reverse transcribed from extracted RNA, that served as the sequencing template. TCRdb's table, derived via immunoSEQ multiplex PCR, lists solely in-frame clones and lacks some. Of 210,000 or so clones listed, roughly 66% were seen once; the top ten hold approximately 1.2%. The sample's treatment: oral pan-JAK inhibitor, 5-10 mg twice daily. The sample consisted of CD4+ T cells sorted from blood, taken between weeks 43 and 45, from a patient treated with tofacitinib. Source of these receptors: a human donor with alopecia areata.

This clone has a single count. V gene TRBV9 combines with J gene TRBJ1-5; D unresolved. The CDR3 spans 15 residues. From germline, CDR1 is SGDLS and CDR2 YYNGEE. Trimming pared 0 bases from V and 1 base from J, leaving 8 bases between. CDR3 DNA: TGTGCCAGCAGCGTAGGAGATAACAGCAATCAGCCCCAGCATTTT. It yields the protein CASSVGDNSNQPQHF.

The chain carries TRBV29-1 and TRBJ1-1; TRBD1 is a possible D gene (5 bases). Germline V lookup: CDR1 SQVTM, CDR2 ANQGSEA. CDR3 size: 14 residues. V was shortened by 2 bases and J by 1 base, with 11 bases between the two germline ends. The CDR3 loop reads CSVEIRGRNTEAFF. CDR3 DNA: TGCAGCGTTGAAATCCGGGGACGGAACACTGAAGCTTTCTTT.

The chain links TRBV11-2 to TRBJ1-2, with 7 bases lining up with TRBD1. From germline, CDR1 is SGHAT and CDR2 FQNNGV. With V trimmed by 2 bases and J by 8 bases, 8 bases remained unmatched. This CDR3 comprises 14 residues. The CDR3 nucleotides read TGTGCCAGCAGCTTACAGGGGGATTGGGTAGGCTACACCTTC. It is translated as CASSLQGDWVGYTF.

The gene calls are TRBV29-1 and TRBJ2-3; D perhaps matches TRBD1 (5 bases). CDR3 size: 15 residues. V lost 6 bases and J 4 bases, leaving 20 bases between the germline ends. Germline V gene sequence: CDR1 SQVTM, CDR2 ANQGSEA. The CDR3 nucleotides are TGCAGCGTGGATAAGACAGCTATGGGCGCAGATACGCAGTATTTT. Protein sequence: CSVDKTAMGADTQYF.

This clone came up a few times. V and J are TRBV7-2 and TRBJ2-1; D not certain. Trimming removed 0 bases from V and 8 bases from J, with 8 bases in between. The germline CDR1 and CDR2 sequences are SGHTA and FQGNSA. The CDR3 extends over 13 amino acids. The CDR3 is CASSLAGIDEQFF. CDR3 DNA: TGTGCCAGCAGCTTAGCCGGCATAGATGAGCAGTTCTTC.

The chain carries TRBV19 and TRBJ2-4; tentatively, D is TRBD1 (6 bases). This CDR3 is built from 16 residues. In germline, CDR1 is LNHDA, CDR2 SQIVND (reference sequence). The ends were cut back, 3 bases at V and 2 bases at J, with 14 bases in the middle. CDR3 DNA sequence: TGTGCCAGTAGTATGGATCAGGGGCGGTCCAAAAACATTCAGTACTTC. Translation: CASSMDQGRSKNIQYF.

Turning to this clone: The identical CDR3 is also encoded by other nucleotide sequences in the sample. The chain carries TRBV29-1 and TRBJ1-2; possibly TRBD1 for D (5 bases). Trimming shortened V by 7 bases and J by 1 base, and 7 bases separated the two germline ends. The germline CDR1 and CDR2 sequences are SQVTM and ANQGSEA. The CDR3 covers 11 residues. The chain's CDR3 is CSGGDNYGYTF. CDR3 nucleotide sequence: TGCAGCGGAGGGGATAACTATGGCTACACCTTC.

As for this clone: Other nucleotide sequences from this sample produce the same CDR3. V and J are TRBV27 and TRBJ1-5; D unclear. Germline assignment: CDR1 MNHEY and CDR2 SMNVEV (reference sequence). The CDR3 loop spans 13 amino acids. Deletions cut 3 bases from V and 3 bases from J, with 6 bases between. CDR3 bases: TGTGCCAGCAGTTTTACAGTCAATCAGCCCCAGCATTTT. This encodes CASSFTVNQPQHF.

This clone was observed a handful of times. Compared with germline, one end of the junction differs, possibly owing to a read error. J is TRBJ1-6 and V is TRBV20-1; 10 bases are a match to TRBD1. Germline CDR1 reads DFQATT; CDR2 reads SNEGSKA (reference sequence). The CDR3 length is 11 residues. The CDR3 bases are TGCAGTGCCTCGGGACCGGGACAGGGGTACTTT. Its translation: CSASGPGQGYF.

This rearrangement joins TRBV6-4 to TRBJ2-1; D possibly corresponds to TRBD1 (5 bases). Germline V gene sequence: CDR1 MRHNA, CDR2 SNTAGT. This CDR3 is 14 amino acids long. Trimming took off 0 bases at V and 7 bases at J, with 10 bases between the two ends. The CDR3 bases are TGTGCCAGCAGTGACTCGCAGGGTGGGAATGAGCAGTTCTTC. Translation gives CASSDSQGGNEQFF.

This rearrangement joins TRBV29-1 to TRBJ2-7; D ambiguous. Germline V lookup: CDR1 SQVTM, CDR2 ANQGSEA. There are 13 residues in the CDR3. Trimming cost V 3 bases and J 3 bases, with 12 bases left between them. CDR3 sequence reads: CSVDWEGGYEQYF. CDR3 nucleotides: TGCAGCGTTGATTGGGAAGGTGGCTACGAGCAGTACTTC.

This clone has only one observation. The rearrangement uses TRBV30 and TRBJ1-2, with D uncertain. Deletions cut 2 bases from V and 4 bases from J, with 17 bases between. This CDR3 region has 15 residues. Germline CDR1 and CDR2: GTSNPN and SVGIG (reference sequence). The CDR3 protein is CAWSTPGFVSYGYTF. The CDR3 DNA reads as TGTGCCTGGAGTACCCCGGGTTTTGTAAGCTATGGCTACACCTTC.

To note about this clone: The DNA is left out, because the CDR3 cannot be placed on it with certainty; the CDR3 is given as TCRdb lists it. V gene TRBV5-4 combines with J gene TRBJ2-2; no check of the table's D call, TRBD2, against the DNA was made. Germline V gene lookup returns CDR1 SGHNT and CDR2 YYREEE (reference sequence). Both ends counted, the CDR3 spans 15 residues. This chain's CDR3 is CASSFSVFGAGELFF.

This chain connects TRBV10-1 to TRBJ2-5; 7 positions agree with TRBD2. Germline CDR1 is WNHNN and CDR2 is SYGVQD (reference sequence). This CDR3 is 19 amino acids long. The V and J ends lost 3 bases and 0 bases, in that order; junction bases with no gene match: 16. CDR3 region: CASSDGGSAVAGNQETQYF. CDR3 DNA: TGCGCCAGCAGTGATGGCGGGAGCGCGGTAGCGGGCAACCAAGAGACCCAGTACTTC.

The V and J genes are TRBV6-5 and TRBJ2-3; 7 bases line up with TRBD1. After removal of 0 bases from V and 2 bases from J, the junction contained 5 bases not matched to a gene. This CDR3 contains 16 residues. Germline V gene sequence: CDR1 MNHEY, CDR2 SVGAGI. The CDR3 DNA follows: TGTGCCAGCAGTTACTCACCGGGACAGACCACAGATACGCAGTATTTT. Its translation: CASSYSPGQTTDTQYF.

In DNA form, the CDR3 reads TGTGCCAGCAGCCCGAGAGTCGGTGGACTGAACACCGGGGAGCTGTTTTTT. Translation gives CASSPRVGGLNTGELFF. This sequence joins TRBV5-6 and TRBJ2-2, with a possible D match to TRBD2 (5 bases). This CDR3 region has 17 residues. The V gene's germline CDR1 is SGHDT and CDR2 YYEEEE. With 4 bases removed from V and 1 base from J, the gap between germline ends came to 17 bases.

This rearrangement joins TRBV29-1 to TRBJ2-5; D is unresolved. Germline V lookup: CDR1 SQVTM, CDR2 ANQGSEA. The CDR3 covers 12 residues. V lost 4 bases to trimming and J lost 1 base, with 7 bases between them. The CDR3 reads CSVAYSQETQYF. The CDR3 nucleotides are TGCAGCGTTGCCTATTCCCAAGAGACCCAGTACTTC.

This clone was seen more than once but under ten times. The rearrangement links TRBV7-2 to TRBJ2-3; 7 bases map to TRBD1. The CDR3 has 13 amino acids. With V trimmed by 4 bases and J by 4 bases, 2 bases remained unmatched. The germline V gene encodes CDR1 SGHTA and CDR2 FQGNSA. The CDR3, as DNA: TGTGCCAGCAGCTACGGGACAGCAGATACGCAGTATTTT. This gives the protein CASSYGTADTQYF.

This chain links TRBV11-2 with TRBJ1-1, with no clear D. The V end lost 1 base, the J end lost 1 base, and 10 bases lay between the germline ends. The germline CDR1 and CDR2 sequences are SGHAT and FQNNGV. This CDR3 spans 15 amino acids. The chain's CDR3 is CASSLGSLRNTEAFF. CDR3 DNA sequence: TGTGCCAGCAGCTTAGGTTCGTTACGGAACACTGAAGCTTTCTTT. Looking up the rest from reference TRBV11-2 and TRBJ1-1 gives the full variable domain: EAGVAQSPRYKIIEKRQSVAFWCNPISGHATLYWYQQILGQGPKLLIQFQNNGVVDDSQLPKDRFSAERLKGVDSTLKIQPAKLEDSAVYLCASSLGSLRNTEAFFGQGTRLTVV.

CDR3 nucleotides: TGTGCCAGCAGCGTAGTTGGAGGGGCAAGAGGAGATGAGCAGTTCTTC. Translation: CASSVVGGARGDEQFF. The chain carries TRBV9 and TRBJ2-1; D is possibly TRBD2 (6 bases). V dropped 0 bases and J dropped 8 bases, with 18 bases sitting between them. CDR3 length: 16 residues. Germline V CDR1 and CDR2: SGDLS, YYNGEE.

As to this clone: Other DNA sequences in this sample translate to the same CDR3. This chain joins TRBV29-1 and TRBJ1-1; D gene ambiguous. V gave up 3 bases and J gave up 0 bases, with 8 bases separating them. Germline V gives CDR1 SQVTM, CDR2 ANQGSEA. This CDR3 comprises 13 residues. CDR3 nucleotides: TGCAGCGTTGAGAGACCTCTGAACACTGAAGCTTTCTTT. Translation: CSVERPLNTEAFF.

The V and J genes are TRBV20-1 and TRBJ1-1; no clear D gene. In germline, CDR1 is DFQATT, CDR2 SNEGSKA (reference sequence). This CDR3 has 11 amino acids. V was cut by 4 bases and J by 2 bases, with 5 bases left in between. The CDR3 protein is CSAKLNTEAFF. CDR3 sequence (DNA): TGCAGTGCTAAGCTAAACACTGAAGCTTTCTTT.

The rearrangement joins TRBV30 to TRBJ2-3; D ambiguous. Trimming pared 0 bases from V and 0 bases from J, leaving 10 bases between. The germline V gene encodes CDR1 GTSNPN and CDR2 SVGIG (reference sequence). The CDR3 is 15 residues long. The CDR3 DNA follows: TGTGCCTGGAGTGTGTCCGTAGGAAGCACAGATACGCAGTATTTT. It yields the protein CAWSVSVGSTDTQYF.

J is TRBJ1-4 and V is TRBV29-1; TRBD1 aligns across 9 bases. The J segment lost 8 bases and the V segment lost 6 bases, leaving 7 bases of the junction unmatched. There are 13 residues in the CDR3. Germline V CDR1 and CDR2: SQVTM, ANQGSEA. Written as DNA, the CDR3 is TGCAGCGTCACAACCGGGACAGGGGAAAAACTGTTTTTT. It codes for CSVTTGTGEKLFF.

This clone turned up a few times. The chain joins TRBV29-1 to TRBJ2-3; TRBD2 might be the D (5 bases). Germline CDR1 and CDR2: SQVTM and ANQGSEA. The V end was cut by 3 bases, the J end by 2 bases, with 9 bases between. The CDR3 runs 13 residues. CDR3 loop: CSVDGENTDTQYF. Here the CDR3 DNA reads TGCAGCGTTGATGGGGAGAACACAGATACGCAGTATTTT.

This sequence joins TRBV5-1 and TRBJ2-1, with a weak D call TRBD2 (6 bases). Deletions cut 2 bases from V and 1 base from J, with 10 bases between. Germline assignment: CDR1 SGHRS and CDR2 YFSETQ. The CDR3 length is 15 residues. The CDR3: CASSFHRGSYNEQFF. The CDR3 DNA sequence: TGCGCCAGCAGCTTTCATCGGGGGTCCTACAATGAGCAGTTCTTC.